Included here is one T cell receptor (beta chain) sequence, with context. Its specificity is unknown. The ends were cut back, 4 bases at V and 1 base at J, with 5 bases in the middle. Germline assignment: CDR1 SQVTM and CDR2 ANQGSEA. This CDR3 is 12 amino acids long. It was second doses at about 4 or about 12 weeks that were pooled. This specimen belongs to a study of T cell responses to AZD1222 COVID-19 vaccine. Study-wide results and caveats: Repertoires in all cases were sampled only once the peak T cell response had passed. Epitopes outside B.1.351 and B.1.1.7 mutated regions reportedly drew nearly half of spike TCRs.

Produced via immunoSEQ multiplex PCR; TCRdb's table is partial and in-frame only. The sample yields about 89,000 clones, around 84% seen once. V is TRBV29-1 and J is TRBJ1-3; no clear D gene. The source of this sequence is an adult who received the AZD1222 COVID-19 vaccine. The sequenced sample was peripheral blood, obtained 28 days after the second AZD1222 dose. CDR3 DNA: TGCAGCGTTGCGGAATCTGGAAACACCATATATTTT. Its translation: CSVAESGNTIYF.